These 22 T cell receptor beta chains share one sample of origin, sequenced in a study of siplizumab effects on memory and regulatory T cells. Clones were read by immunoSEQ multiplex PCR, and TCRdb kept only the in-frame ones, dropping some. The data show 90,000 to 95,000 clones, around 97% seen once. Sequencing used naive CD4+ T cells sorted from blood. The origin of the receptors is a human donor in good health.

This chain uses TRBV5-6 with TRBJ1-4; D not resolved. The CDR3 consists of 18 residues. Trimming removed 1 base from V and 4 bases from J, with 20 bases in between. Germline V gene sequence: CDR1 SGHDT, CDR2 YYEEEE. The CDR3 loop is CASSLLERAGADNEKLFF. The CDR3 DNA sequence: TGTGCCAGCAGCTTGCTGGAACGGGCGGGTGCGGATAATGAAAAACTGTTTTTT.

This sequence joins TRBV7-2 and TRBJ1-4; perhaps TRBD1 as D (5 bases). V was pared by 6 bases and J by 7 bases, with 21 bases between. CDR3 length: 16 residues. Per germline, CDR1 SGHTA and CDR2 FQGNSA. The CDR3 DNA follows: TGTGCCAGCAGGGTCAATCAGGGAGGGGTCAGTGAAAAACTGTTTTTT. It codes for CASRVNQGGVSEKLFF.

This clone was seen just once. CDR3 amino acids: CASRGVRDPRETEAFF. The CDR3 coding sequence is TGTGCCAGCAGGGGAGTCCGGGACCCAAGGGAGACTGAAGCTTTCTTT. The chain has TRBV2 and TRBJ1-1, with D possibly matching TRBD1 (5 bases). This CDR3 has 16 amino acids. Germline loops: CDR1 SNHLY, CDR2 FYNNEI. The V end was cut by 6 bases, the J end by 5 bases, with 22 bases between.

The chain is built from TRBV25-1 and TRBJ1-1; D is unresolved. CDR3 length equals 15 residues. Germline values: CDR1 MGHDK, CDR2 SYGVNS. Trimming pared 5 bases from V and 3 bases from J, leaving 16 bases between. The CDR3 DNA reads TGTGCCAGCAGTCCAGGAGGAGCCGGGGACACTGAAGCTTTCTTT. Protein sequence: CASSPGGAGDTEAFF. Drawing the rest from reference TRBV25-1 and TRBJ1-1, the complete variable domain is EADIYQTPRYLVIGTGKKITLECSQTMGHDKMYWYQQDPGMELHLIHYSYGVNSTEKGDLSSESTVSRIRTEHFPLTLESARPSHTSQYLCASSPGGAGDTEAFFGQGTRLTVV.

The rearrangement joins TRBV19 to TRBJ1-1; no firm D call. CDR1 is LNHDA, CDR2 SQIVND, per germline (reference sequence). Trimming pared 4 bases from V and 0 bases from J, leaving 9 bases between. The CDR3 runs 14 residues. The CDR3 is CASSRAHLNTEAFF. The CDR3 DNA is TGTGCCAGTAGTAGGGCGCATTTGAACACTGAAGCTTTCTTT.

This chain uses TRBV30 with TRBJ1-1; no clear D gene. Trimming stripped 2 bases from V and 2 bases from J, with 6 bases between. Germline V lookup: CDR1 GTSNPN, CDR2 SVGIG (reference sequence). CDR3 size: 12 residues. CDR3 sequence: CAWSPLNTEAFF. Written as DNA, the CDR3 is TGTGCCTGGAGTCCCCTTAACACTGAAGCTTTCTTT. The full variable domain, in which reference TRBV30 and TRBJ1-1 provide the parts outside the CDR3, is SQTIHQWPATLVQPVGSPLSLECTVEGTSNPNLYWYRQAAGRGLQLLFYSVGIGQISSEVPQNLSASRPQDRQFILSSKKLLLSDSGFYLCAWSPLNTEAFFGQGTRLTVV.

The chain carries TRBV11-3 and TRBJ2-3; TRBD2 matches at 11 bases. Germline V gene sequence: CDR1 SGHNT, CDR2 YENEEA. V lost 5 bases and J lost 0; bases outside the gene matches: 7. The CDR3 length is 17 residues. The CDR3 region is CASSLDSGGASTDTQYF. DNA for the CDR3: TGTGCCAGCAGCCTTGATAGCGGGGGGGCTAGCACAGATACGCAGTATTTT.

The rearrangement joins TRBV7-9 to TRBJ2-7; 8 nucleotides match TRBD2. V was clipped by 1 base and J by 7 bases; unmatched bases: 9. Germline values: CDR1 SEHNR, CDR2 FQNEAQ (reference sequence). The CDR3 spans 15 residues. The CDR3 DNA is TGTGCCAGCAGCTTAGTATCCAGCGGGGGTTTGGAGCAGTACTTC. Encoded protein: CASSLVSSGGLEQYF.

This chain uses TRBV11-2 with TRBJ1-1; D gene unclear. Trimming took off 1 base at V and 1 base at J, with 4 bases between the two ends. CDR3 length: 13 amino acids. The germline V gene has CDR1 SGHAT and CDR2 FQNNGV. The CDR3 nucleotides are TGTGCCAGCAGCTTAGGACAGAACACTGAAGCTTTCTTT. Translated, it gives CASSLGQNTEAFF.

This chain links TRBV19 with TRBJ1-6; D not resolved. V was cut by 5 bases and J by 0 bases, with 11 bases left in between. The CDR3 spans 16 residues. Germline V gives CDR1 LNHDA, CDR2 SQIVND (reference sequence). The CDR3 sequence: CASSDGVSSYNSPLHF. The CDR3 nucleotides are TGTGCCAGTAGTGACGGCGTGAGCTCCTATAATTCACCCCTCCACTTT. The whole variable domain, filled in from reference TRBV19 and TRBJ1-6, reads DGGITQSPKYLFRKEGQNVTLSCEQNLNHDAMYWYRQDPGQGLRLIYYSQIVNDFQKGDIAEGYSVSREKKESFPLTVTSAQKNPTAFYLCASSDGVSSYNSPLHFGNGTRLTVT.

The chain combines TRBV5-1 with TRBJ2-2, with TRBD1 identical over 8 bases. The CDR3 is 15 residues long. Per the germline V gene, CDR1 is SGHRS and CDR2 is YFSETQ. V was pared by 4 bases and J by 5 bases, with 7 bases of the junction left unmatched. CDR3 sequence (DNA): TGCGCCAGCAGCCTGGGACAGGCCGGTACCGGGGAGCTGTTTTTT. Its protein is CASSLGQAGTGELFF.

The rearrangement links TRBV4-2 to TRBJ1-1; TRBD1 aligns across 9 bases. Germline V lookup: CDR1 LGHNA, CDR2 YNFKEQ. V was clipped by 1 base and J by 5 bases; unmatched bases: 5. CDR3 length: 15 residues. CDR3 residues: CASSQADRGWTEAFF. DNA for the CDR3: TGTGCCAGCAGCCAAGCGGACAGGGGTTGGACTGAAGCTTTCTTT.

For this clone: At one boundary the junction diverges from the germline segment, which might be a read error. The rearrangement uses TRBV6-1 and TRBJ1-5, with 7 bases aligning to TRBD1. The germline gives CDR1 MNHNS, CDR2 SASEGT. CDR3 length: 16 residues. The CDR3 here is CASREGTASSNQPQHF. DNA of the CDR3: TGTGCCAGCAGAGAAGGGACAGCAAGTAGCAATCAGCCCCAGCATTTT.

This sequence joins TRBV11-1 and TRBJ2-1; no clear D. Germline V lookup: CDR1 SGHAT, CDR2 FQDESV (reference sequence). V lost 1 base to trimming and J lost 13 bases, with 8 bases between them. This CDR3 is 11 amino acids long. The CDR3 DNA reads as TGTGCCAGCAGCTTAGGGCAGTTTCAGTTCTTC. Translating it yields CASSLGQFQFF.

The chain recombines TRBV5-8 with TRBJ2-4; 7 bases agree with TRBD1. Germline trimming cut 2 bases from V and 0 bases from J; bases unmatched to any gene: 5. CDR1 is SGHTS, CDR2 YDEGEE, per germline. The CDR3 is made up of 16 amino acids. Here the CDR3 reads CASSFGQELAKNIQYF. CDR3 nucleotide sequence: TGTGCCAGCAGCTTCGGACAGGAGCTAGCCAAAAACATTCAGTACTTC.

Comment on this clone: The sample carries other DNA sequences with the same CDR3. DNA for the CDR3: TGTGCCAGCAGCTTAGATACGGATACGCAGTATTTT. Its translation is CASSLDTDTQYF. This rearrangement joins TRBV7-9 to TRBJ2-3; no firm D call. Trimming pared 1 base from V and 6 bases from J, leaving 5 bases between. This CDR3 has 12 residues. Per the germline V gene, CDR1 is SEHNR and CDR2 is FQNEAQ (reference sequence).

The genes are TRBV5-4 and TRBJ2-2; D uncertain. The CDR3 is 13 residues long. Germline-derived CDR1 and CDR2 are SGHNT and YYREEE (reference sequence). Trimming stripped 1 base from V and 3 bases from J, with 4 bases between. The CDR3 DNA is TGTGCCAGCAGCTTGCCCGACACCGGGGAGCTGTTTTTT. This codes for CASSLPDTGELFF.

The chain is built from TRBV2 and TRBJ1-1; 9 bases are a match to TRBD1. The CDR3 runs 11 residues. In germline, CDR1 is SNHLY, CDR2 FYNNEI. V gave up 11 bases and J gave up 5 bases; unmatched junction bases: 3. The CDR3 sequence: CAGQGTTEAFF. The DNA of the CDR3 is TGTGCCGGACAGGGGACGACTGAAGCTTTCTTT.

The chain carries TRBV10-3 and TRBJ1-2; the D gene is possibly TRBD1 (6 bases). This CDR3 has 15 residues. Germline CDR1 is ENHRY and CDR2 is SYGVKD. Trimming removed 2 bases at V and 4 bases at J, with 14 bases between. In nucleotides, the CDR3 is TGTGCCATCAGTGAGGGCCAGGGGATACCCTATGGCTACACCTTC. Translated: CAISEGQGIPYGYTF.

The chain recombines TRBV7-6 with TRBJ2-5, with 11 positions matching TRBD2. V was pared by 2 bases and J by 2 bases, with 4 bases of the junction left unmatched. There are 16 residues in the CDR3. Per the germline V gene, CDR1 is SGHVS and CDR2 is FNYEAQ. CDR3 sequence (DNA): TGTGCCAGCAGCTTACTAGCGGGGGGTAGACAAGAGACCCAGTACTTC. Translation gives CASSLLAGGRQETQYF.

This clone came up once. This chain joins TRBV7-6 and TRBJ1-1, with D uncertain. Trimming pared 1 base from V and 0 bases from J, leaving 6 bases between. Germline lookup yields CDR1 SGHVS and CDR2 FNYEAQ. This CDR3 comprises 14 residues. CDR3 amino acids: CASSLDTLNTEAFF. CDR3 bases: TGTGCCAGCAGCTTAGACACCTTGAACACTGAAGCTTTCTTT.

The CDR3 DNA follows: TGTGCCAGCAGCGTGGGACGGAAAGAGACCCAGTACTTC. It codes for CASSVGRKETQYF. The chain employs TRBV9 and TRBJ2-5, with D perhaps being TRBD1 or TRBD2 (5 bases each). This CDR3 region has 13 residues. The V gene lost 2 bases and the J gene lost 3 bases, with 8 bases spanning the gap. Germline V gives CDR1 SGDLS, CDR2 YYNGEE.